These 19 T cell receptor beta chains came from one sample sequenced in a study of human T cells and chemical hapten exposure. Stated time point: patch test 1, 2 weeks after DPC sensitization. Treatment indicated: therapeutic diphenylcyclopropenone sensitization with weekly scalp DPC. TCRdb ran MiXCR on the RACE reads and lists one entry per CDR3 protein. The data hold 370,000 or so distinct CDR3 sequences, with 4.8% observed a single time. The input for sequencing was whole blood, taken in connection with sensitization to the hapten diphenylcyclopropenone (DPC). These receptors were taken from a woman aged 45-60 years with alopecia areata. Some clones in this sample may be carry-over from other donors' samples.

The sample holds many counts of this clonotype. The chain joins TRBV7-9 to TRBJ1-5; D perhaps matches TRBD1 (6 bases). The V gene's germline CDR1 is SEHNR and CDR2 FQNEAQ (reference sequence). Trimming cost V 5 bases and J 6 bases, with 20 bases left between them. The CDR3 loop spans 16 amino acids. In DNA, the CDR3 is TGTGCCAGCAGCCTAAGTCAGGGCAGGGGAGGTCAGCCCCAGCATTTT. This encodes CASSLSQGRGGQPQHF.

V is TRBV10-3 and J is TRBJ1-2; D is perhaps TRBD1 (5 bases). Germline V gene data show CDR1 as ENHRY and CDR2 as SYGVKD. This CDR3 spans 15 amino acids. The V gene lost 0 bases and the J gene lost 4 bases, with 12 bases spanning the gap. The CDR3 DNA reads as TGTGCCATCAGTGAGTCAGTCGGGGGAACCTATGGCTACACCTTC. Encoded protein: CAISESVGGTYGYTF.

This chain uses TRBV2 with TRBJ1-6; D not certain. The germline CDR1 and CDR2 sequences are SNHLY and FYNNEI. Trimming stripped 3 bases from V and 10 bases from J, with 16 bases between. The CDR3 covers 15 residues. The CDR3 DNA reads TGTGCCAGCAGTGAGGCAGTTGGAGGATCCTCACCCCTCCACTTT. It codes for CASSEAVGGSSPLHF.

This clonotype was observed at least ten times. V usage is TRBV19 and J usage is TRBJ1-6; 8 bases are shared with TRBD1. The CDR3 covers 15 residues. Germline loops: CDR1 LNHDA, CDR2 SQIVND (reference sequence). J lost 8 bases, V lost 3 bases, and 6 bases had no gene match. The CDR3 coding sequence is TGTGCCAGTAGTATGGGTGACAGGGGCTATTCACCCCTCCACTTT. Its protein is CASSMGDRGYSPLHF. Complete variable domain (other parts from reference TRBV19 and TRBJ1-6): DGGITQSPKYLFRKEGQNVTLSCEQNLNHDAMYWYRQDPGQGLRLIYYSQIVNDFQKGDIAEGYSVSREKKESFPLTVTSAQKNPTAFYLCASSMGDRGYSPLHFGNGTRLTVT.

This chain connects TRBV5-4 to TRBJ2-7; 10 bases map to TRBD2. J was trimmed by 0 bases and V by 4 bases; bases with no gene match: 4. The CDR3 totals 15 residues. CDR1 is SGHNT and CDR2 is YYREEE in the germline V gene (reference sequence). CDR3 amino acids: CASSGLAADSYEQYF. The CDR3 DNA follows: TGTGCCAGCAGCGGACTAGCGGCGGACTCCTACGAGCAGTACTTC.

This clonotype appeared once. This may stem from a read error, because a much larger clone lies one nucleotide away. The chain carries TRBV7-8 and TRBJ2-5, with D hard to call. V lost 5 bases, J lost 3 bases, and 13 bases lay in between. CDR1 SGHVS and CDR2 FQNEAQ come from the germline V gene. This CDR3 region has 14 residues. The CDR3 sequence is CASSSSRAEETQYF. CDR3 sequence (DNA): TGTGCCAGCAGCAGTAGCCGGGCCGAAGAGACCCAGTACTTC.

This clonotype was seen a handful of times. The junction departs from the called germline gene at one end, perhaps through a read error. The chain couples TRBV5-1 to TRBJ2-7; D perhaps matches TRBD2 (5 bases). CDR3 size: 17 residues. CDR1 SGHRS and CDR2 YFSETQ come from the germline V gene. The CDR3 loop is CASSLAIRTGISYEQYF. The CDR3 DNA reads TGTGCCAGCAGCTTGGCCATCCGGACGGGGATCTCCTACGAGCAGTACTTC.

This chain connects TRBV12-2 to TRBJ2-6. TRBV12-2 has pseudogene status. This CDR3 is built from 15 residues. The CDR3 sequence is CASRQGFNGANVLTF. CDR3 nucleotides: TGTGCAAGTCGCCAAGGGTTCAATGGGGCCAACGTCCTGACTTTC.

This clonotype showed up many times. The genes are TRBV11-2 and TRBJ2-7, with D perhaps matching TRBD2 (6 bases). CDR1 and CDR2 (germline): SGHAT, FQNNGV. There are 16 residues in the CDR3. Trimming stripped 5 bases from V and 3 bases from J, with 20 bases between. CDR3 coding DNA: TGTGCCAGCAGCCCCTCCGGGACTGTAGGGCGCTACGAGCAGTACTTC. It translates to CASSPSGTVGRYEQYF.

This clonotype was seen many times. This chain uses TRBV11-2 with TRBJ2-3; D may be TRBD2 (6 bases). The CDR3 totals 14 residues. V lost 5 bases, J lost 4 bases, and 13 bases lay in between. The germline gives CDR1 SGHAT, CDR2 FQNNGV. The CDR3 spells CASSPYGGSDTQYF. The CDR3 DNA sequence: TGTGCCAGCAGCCCTTATGGGGGGTCAGATACGCAGTATTTT.

This clonotype was counted ten times or more. This chain uses TRBV27 with TRBJ2-6; 9 nucleotides agree with TRBD1. The CDR3 has 16 residues. Germline CDR1 and CDR2: MNHEY and SMNVEV (reference sequence). After removal of 7 bases from V and 4 bases from J, the junction contained 8 bases not matched to a gene. The CDR3: CASIRDRAKGANVLTF. Here the CDR3 DNA reads TGTGCCAGCATCCGGGACAGGGCGAAGGGGGCCAACGTCCTGACTTTC.

The CDR3 loop is CASSFQREVETQYF. Here the CDR3 DNA reads TGTGCCAGCAGTTTCCAGCGGGAGGTGGAGACCCAGTACTTC. This chain links TRBV28 with TRBJ2-5; TRBD2 matches 9 bases. The germline V gene has CDR1 MDHEN and CDR2 SYDVKM. The CDR3 is made up of 14 amino acids. Germline trimming cut 3 bases from V and 5 bases from J; bases unmatched to any gene: 4.

This clonotype was recorded many times. DNA for the CDR3: TGTGCCAGCAGTCCCCTCGGACAGGGCGACGAGCAGTACTTC. The encoded protein is CASSPLGQGDEQYF. This sequence joins TRBV6-6 and TRBJ2-7; 8 bases align to TRBD1. CDR1 and CDR2 from the germline V gene are MNHNY and SVGAGI (reference sequence). The V and J ends lost 5 bases and 5 bases, in that order; junction bases with no gene match: 8. The CDR3 totals 14 residues.

The chain has TRBV5-6 and TRBJ2-3; D is uncertain. Germline CDR1 reads SGHDT; CDR2 reads YYEEEE. The CDR3 is 11 amino acids. V was pared by 5 bases and J by 6 bases, with 7 bases between. The CDR3 is CASSKKDTQYF. The CDR3 DNA sequence: TGTGCCAGCAGTAAGAAGGATACGCAGTATTTT.

The chain carries TRBV28 and TRBJ1-5; D is uncertain. The CDR3 is made up of 16 amino acids. Germline assignment: CDR1 MDHEN and CDR2 SYDVKM. V was clipped by 3 bases and J by 4 bases, with 16 bases between them. The CDR3 nucleotides read TGTGCCAGCAGTTTTTTTGACGCTTTCGGGAATCAGCCCCAGCATTTT. Translation: CASSFFDAFGNQPQHF. The entire variable domain, with the rest obtained from reference TRBV28 and TRBJ1-5, is as follows: DVKVTQSSRYLVKRTGEKVFLECVQDMDHENMFWYRQDPGLGLRLIYFSYDVKMKEKGDIPEGYSVSREKKERFSLILESASTNQTSMYLCASSFFDAFGNQPQHFGDGTRLSIL.

The chain couples TRBV6-2 or TRBV6-3 to TRBJ2-7; D might be TRBD2 (5 bases). V was trimmed by 7 bases and J by 6 bases, leaving 25 bases between them. The CDR3 has 16 amino acids. CDR1 is MNHEY, CDR2 SVGEGT, per germline. In DNA form, the CDR3 reads TGTGCCAGCACCGAGGGCTACCGGGCACCCTTCCTCGAGCAGTACTTC. Translated: CASTEGYRAPFLEQYF.

This clonotype was seen at least ten times. The rearrangement joins TRBV29-1 to TRBJ2-2; TRBD1 matches at 7 bases. The CDR3 contains 14 residues. J was trimmed by 2 bases and V by 6 bases; bases with no gene match: 6. Looked up from germline, CDR1 is SQVTM and CDR2 is ANQGSEA. In nucleotides, the CDR3 is TGCAGCGTCGAGACAGGGTACAACACCGGGGAGCTGTTTTTT. This sequence encodes CSVETGYNTGELFF.

As concerns this clonotype: A much larger clonotype is one base distant, so this may be a read error. The chain joins TRBV15 to TRBJ1-5; 7 nucleotides align to TRBD1. Looked up from germline, CDR1 is LNHNV and CDR2 is YYDKDF (reference sequence). CDR3 length equals 15 residues. CDR3 loop: CSTSREQGWGQPQHF. The CDR3 DNA reads TGTTCCACCAGCAGAGAACAGGGGTGGGGTCAGCCCCAGCATTTT.

The chain links TRBV7-2 to TRBJ2-3; either TRBD1 or TRBD2 may fit D (5 bases each). The CDR3 has 15 residues. CDR1 and CDR2 from the germline V gene are SGHTA and FQGNSA. V lost 3 bases and J 7 bases, leaving 17 bases between the germline ends. Here the CDR3 reads CASSFGGRQGNTQYF. CDR3 DNA: TGTGCCAGCAGCTTTGGGGGTAGACAAGGCAATACGCAGTATTTT.